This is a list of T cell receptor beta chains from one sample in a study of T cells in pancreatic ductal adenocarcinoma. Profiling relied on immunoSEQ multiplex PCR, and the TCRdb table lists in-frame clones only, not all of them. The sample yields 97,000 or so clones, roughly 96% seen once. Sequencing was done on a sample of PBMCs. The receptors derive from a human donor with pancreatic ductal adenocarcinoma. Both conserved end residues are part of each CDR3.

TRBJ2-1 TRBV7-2 CASSMPRQGRNEQFF
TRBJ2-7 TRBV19 CASSSGASYEQYF
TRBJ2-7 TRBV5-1 CASSLGLGQAAEQYF
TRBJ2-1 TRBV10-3 CAISDQTSGRANEQFF
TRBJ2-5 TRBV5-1 CASSETGRQETQYF
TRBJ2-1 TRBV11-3 CASSFSGAPSYNEQFF
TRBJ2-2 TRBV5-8 CASSRLDRDTGELFF
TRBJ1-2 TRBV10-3 CAISEWDRANYGYTF
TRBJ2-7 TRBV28 CASSFGQGWEQYF
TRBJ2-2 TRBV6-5 CASTGERSTGELFF
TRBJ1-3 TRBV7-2 CASSLVPGSGNTIYF
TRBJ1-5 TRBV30 CAWSHKGNQPQHF
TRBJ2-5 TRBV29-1 CSVLVPGETQYF
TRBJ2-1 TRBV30 CAWSVGTSRNEQFF
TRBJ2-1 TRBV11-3 CASSSDRDSHGRQFF
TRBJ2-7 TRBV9 CASSVQGDSYEQYF
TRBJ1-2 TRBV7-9 CASSSGQGDGYTF
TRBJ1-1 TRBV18 CASSPGQGAINTEAFF
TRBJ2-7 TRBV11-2 CASRNQGMNEQYF
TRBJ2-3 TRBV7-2 CASSLQGATQYF
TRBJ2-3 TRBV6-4 CASRPAGGQDTQYF
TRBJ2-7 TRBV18 CASSSGGMMDEQYF
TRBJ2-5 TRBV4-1 CASSQDAAAGGLGGRETQYF
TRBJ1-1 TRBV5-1 CASSGKQGAYTEAFF
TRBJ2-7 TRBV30 CAWAEQGYEQYF
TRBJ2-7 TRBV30 CAWKIAGTSSYEQYF
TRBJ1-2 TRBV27 CASSLSKANPGRYGYTF
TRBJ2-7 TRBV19 CASSTGGFEQYF
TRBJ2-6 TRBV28 CASAPRGRLSGANVLTF